The present T cell receptor beta chain was sequenced within a study of long-term antiretroviral therapy in people with HIV. Study-wide points: Once patients were on ART, diversity went higher but still fell short of transplant donor controls. Blood dating 2004 to 2017 may reflect older ART regimens.

Before DNA extraction, about 0.85-10 million cryopreserved PBMC were held in the samples. The CDR3 has 14 amino acids. In germline, CDR1 is SGHTA, CDR2 FQGNSA. V lost 2 bases, J lost 4 bases, and 12 bases lay in between. Of note for this clone: Antigen: not known.

This was the immunoSEQ v3.0 assay at survey level. In sequencing, about 40,000-50,000 T-cell genomes per sample were targeted. The method was immunoSEQ multiplex PCR; TCRdb's version includes in-frame clones alone and lacks a portion of them. The sample records under 50,000 clones, around nine tenths being singletons. The sample here was unsorted PBMCs, taken 0.1 years before starting antiretroviral therapy. The J gene is TRBJ2-7, the V gene TRBV7-2; D gene uncertain. The receptor comes from a woman aged 45-59 years with HIV. This chain's CDR3 is CASSLTGSYYEQYF. The CDR3 DNA is TGTGCCAGCAGCTTAACCGGGTCATATTACGAGCAGTACTTC.